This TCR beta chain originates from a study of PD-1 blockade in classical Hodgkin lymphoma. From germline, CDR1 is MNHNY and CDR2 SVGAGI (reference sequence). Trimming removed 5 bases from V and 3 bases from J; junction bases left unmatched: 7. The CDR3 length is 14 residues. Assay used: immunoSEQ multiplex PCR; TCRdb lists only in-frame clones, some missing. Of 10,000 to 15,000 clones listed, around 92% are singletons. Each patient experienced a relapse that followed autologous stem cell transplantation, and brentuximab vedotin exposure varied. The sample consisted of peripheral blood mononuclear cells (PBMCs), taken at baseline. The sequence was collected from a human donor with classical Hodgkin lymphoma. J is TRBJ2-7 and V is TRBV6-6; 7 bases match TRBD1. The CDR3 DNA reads TGTGCCAGCAGTCCACCGACAGGGCACTACGAGCAGTACTTC. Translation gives CASSPPTGHYEQYF.